This note documents a single TCR beta chain sequence. This sample is part of a study of blood T cells in healthy people across ages. The CDR3 loop spans 13 amino acids. With 5 bases removed from V and 2 bases from J, the gap between germline ends came to 10 bases. Germline assignment: CDR1 SGHAT and CDR2 FQDESV (reference sequence). Alongside a J-beta primer mix, a sample-barcoded 5' primer served in a second PCR lasting roughly 6 to 11 cycles. Using its own MiXCR run on the 5' RACE reads, TCRdb lists one record per CDR3 protein. Of about 680,000 distinct CDR3 sequences listed, about half are singletons.

The sequence derives from a woman aged 55-69 years in good health. The chain joins TRBV11-1 to TRBJ2-7; D call uncertain. Sequenced input: blood. The CDR3 DNA follows: TGTGCCAGCAGCGCGGCAGGTCCCTACGAGCAGTACTTC. This sequence encodes CASSAAGPYEQYF.